This T cell receptor beta chain came from a study of technical replicates of blood from a few donors. Sequencing was performed with immunoSEQ multiplex PCR; in TCRdb, only in-frame clones are kept and a portion is missing. Of 15,000 to 20,000 clones listed, more than 75% are singletons. This CDR3 is 13 amino acids long. Germline V CDR1 and CDR2: SQVTM, ANQGSEA. V dropped 3 bases and J dropped 5 bases, with 13 bases sitting between them. The clonotype comes from a human donor in good health. The sequencing input was PBMCs. The chain has TRBV29-1 and TRBJ2-5; weak D call: TRBD1 (5 bases). CDR3 sequence: CSVEGRVRETQYF. CDR3 DNA sequence: TGCAGCGTTGAGGGCAGGGTCCGGGAGACCCAGTACTTC.